Listed below are T cell receptor beta chains from one sample, sequenced in a study of OX40 agonist ivuxolimab in advanced cancers. Generated by immunoSEQ multiplex PCR, the TCRdb table keeps only in-frame clones and is missing some. Of roughly 83,000 clones in the sample, about 90% were seen once. Material: CD4+ or CD8+ T cells sorted from blood, obtained in a trial of the OX40 agonist ivuxolimab. These receptors were collected from an adult with an advanced solid tumor such as melanoma, head and neck, liver or kidney cancer. The CDR3 runs from the conserved cysteine through the conserved F or W. The order of the fields is clone size, V gene, J gene, D gene, CDR3 DNA, CDR3 protein. D genes are given only for firm matches. For some rows the clone size is stated as once, few or many, or as a class when expanded; others skip it.

once	TRBV5-5	TRBJ1-3	TRBD1	TGTGCCAGCAGCTCTGCAGCCGGACAGGGGCACTCTGGAAACACCATATATTTT	CASSSAAGQGHSGNTIYF
.	TRBV5-1	TRBJ2-2	.	TGCGCCAGCAGCGGGGCTAGGAACACCGGGGAGCTGTTTTTT	CASSGARNTGELFF
.	TRBV5-6	TRBJ1-2	.	TGTGCCAGCAGCTTGGTTGGACAGAACTATGGCTACACCTTC	CASSLVGQNYGYTF
.	TRBV6-5	TRBJ2-7	.	TGTGCCAGCAGTTACTCGAGCGGGCATCGCTCCTACGAGCAGTACTTC	CASSYSSGHRSYEQYF
.	TRBV2	TRBJ1-5	.	TGTGCCAGTGGAGGGGGTTATAGCAATCAGCCCCAGCATTTT	CASGGGYSNQPQHF
.	TRBV12-5	TRBJ1-2	.	TGTGCTAGTGGTTTGTTAGGATCCTATGGCTACACCTTC	CASGLLGSYGYTF
.	TRBV6-5	TRBJ1-5	.	TGTGCCAGCAGTGCAGATTTAAATCCCCGGCATTTT	CASSADLNPRHF
.	TRBV28	TRBJ1-5	.	TGTGCCAGCAGTTTAAGTTGGGGGGCGGGTCAGCCCCAGCATTTT	CASSLSWGAGQPQHF
few	TRBV6-6	TRBJ1-5	.	TGTGCCAGCAGTTACTCGACTGCTGGCCATCAGCCCCAGCATTTT	CASSYSTAGHQPQHF
.	TRBV7-7	TRBJ2-5	TRBD2	TGTGCTAGCAGCCCAAGACTAGCGGGAGCTGTGACCCAGTACTTC	CASSPRLAGAVTQYF
.	TRBV28	TRBJ1-1	.	TGTGCCAGCAGGACTCTTTTCGGGCAGCCCTCTGAAGCTTTCTTT	CASRTLFGQPSEAFF
.	TRBV11-3	TRBJ2-6	.	TGTGCCAGCAGCTTACCATCTGGGGCCAACGTCCTGACTTTC	CASSLPSGANVLTF
.	TRBV6-5	TRBJ2-1	.	TGTGCCAGCAGTTACGCTGGTGGGAATGAGCAGTTCTTC	CASSYAGGNEQFF
.	TRBV6-5	TRBJ2-1	TRBD2	TGTGCCAGCAGTACACAAAGTCGGACTAGGGGGCAGTTCTTC	CASSTQSRTRGQFF
.	TRBV6-1	TRBJ1-1	TRBD1	TGTGCCAGCAGTGGGGACAGCACTGAAGCTTTCTTT	CASSGDSTEAFF
.	TRBV29-1	TRBJ1-2	TRBD1	TGCAGCGTTGAAGATTGGGGCCGGGACAGCTATGGCTACACCTTC	CSVEDWGRDSYGYTF
.	TRBV14	TRBJ2-3	.	TGTGCCAGCAGCCAAGAGTTTTCTCTTGCCGCGAGGGGTACGCAGTATTTT	CASSQEFSLAARGTQYF